The clone carrying this T cell receptor beta chain was counted a single time. The antigen is unknown. The germline V and J ends were trimmed by 4 bases and 1 base, with 13 bases remaining between them. The germline CDR1 and CDR2 sequences are GTSNPN and SVGIG (reference sequence). This CDR3 spans 14 amino acids. The data derive from a study of cytomegalovirus exposure and HLA in healthy donors. Study findings and constraints: Most CMV-associated TCR beta chains appeared HLA-restricted in a later analysis. When analyzed later, a missense DCLRE1C variant was found to be linked to TCR beta V- and J-gene trimming.

The PCR used 60 Vbeta and 13 Jbeta primers. Assay: immunoSEQ multiplex PCR; the TCRdb copy retains only in-frame clones and omits some. The table lists more than 95,000 clones, around a tenth of them singletons. This chain links TRBV30 with TRBJ1-2, with D possibly matching TRBD1 (5 bases). The sequence was obtained from a man aged 25 to 45 in good health and CMV-seronegative. The sample was PBMCs. CDR3: CAWNNKRGNYGYTF. In DNA form, the CDR3 reads TGTGCCTGGAATAATAAAAGGGGTAACTATGGCTACACCTTC.